The next 29 T cell receptor beta chains were all read from a single sample in a study of blood T cell repertoires in COVID-19. Using immunoSEQ multiplex PCR, the repertoire was profiled, and TCRdb retains in-frame clones only, with some absent. The sample carries roughly 97,000 clones, 84% recorded once. What was sequenced was peripheral blood. The source is a man in his 60s with acute or convalescent COVID-19.

The chain couples TRBV28 to TRBJ2-5, with D maybe TRBD1 (6 bases). The germline CDR1 and CDR2 sequences are MDHEN and SYDVKM. The CDR3 runs 15 residues. V was clipped by 6 bases and J by 7 bases, with 21 bases between them. For the CDR3, the DNA is TGTGCCAGCAGGGAACTGACAGGTATCAGTCGGACCCAGTACTTC. This codes for CASRELTGISRTQYF.

The V and J genes are TRBV11-2 and TRBJ2-1; D may be TRBD2 (6 bases). The CDR3 covers 16 residues. Trimming stripped 6 bases from V and 5 bases from J, with 20 bases between. Per germline, CDR1 SGHAT and CDR2 FQNNGV. As DNA, the CDR3 is TGTGCCAGCAGTTTCGGGGGTCGTCTACAAGACAATGAGCAGTTCTTC. It yields the protein CASSFGGRLQDNEQFF.

V and J are TRBV5-4 and TRBJ2-5, with D possibly TRBD2 on 5 matching bases. The germline V and J ends were trimmed by 4 bases and 5 bases, with 12 bases remaining between them. The germline CDR1 and CDR2 sequences are SGHNT and YYREEE (reference sequence). This CDR3 spans 13 amino acids. CDR3 sequence (DNA): TGTGCCAGCAGCCGTGCGGAGCGGGAGACCCAGTACTTC. Translated, it gives CASSRAERETQYF.

The V and J genes are TRBV24-1 and TRBJ2-5; D gene uncertain. The length of the CDR3 is 11 residues. The germline CDR1 and CDR2 sequences are KGHDR and SFDVKD. V lost 5 bases and J lost 4, with 4 bases in between. CDR3 residues: CATSAGETQYF. As DNA, the CDR3 is TGTGCCACCAGTGCGGGAGAGACCCAGTACTTC.

This chain uses TRBV18 with TRBJ2-1; TRBD2 matches 9 bases. Germline CDR1 and CDR2: KGHSH and LQKENI. V shed 3 bases and J 8 bases; nucleotides not matched to a gene: 8. The CDR3 runs 15 residues. CDR3 sequence (DNA): TGTGCCAGCTCACCCACCGGGACTAGCAGAGATGAGCAGTTCTTC. It translates to CASSPTGTSRDEQFF. Supplemented by reference TRBV18 and TRBJ2-1, the full variable domain reads NAGVMQNPRHLVRRRGQEARLRCSPMKGHSHVYWYRQLPEEGLKFMVYLQKENIIDESGMPKERFSAEFPKEGPSILRIQQVVRGDSAAYFCASSPTGTSRDEQFFGPGTRLTVL.

This clone was detected only once. The gene calls are TRBV25-1 and TRBJ2-5; tentatively, D is TRBD1 (5 bases). V lost 4 bases to trimming and J lost 4 bases, with 10 bases between them. The CDR3 length is 13 residues. Germline values: CDR1 MGHDK, CDR2 SYGVNS. The CDR3 here is CASSVGAGETQYF. The CDR3 DNA follows: TGTGCCAGCAGTGTTGGGGCAGGAGAGACCCAGTACTTC.

The gene calls are TRBV11-3 and TRBJ2-5, with 12 positions matching TRBD1. The V segment lost 7 bases and the J segment 5 bases; nucleotides outside the gene matches: 11. Germline CDR1 and CDR2: SGHNT and YENEEA. The CDR3 spans 16 residues. The CDR3 nucleotides read TGTGCCAGCACCGTGTCCGGGACAGGGGGCCGGGAGACCCAGTACTTC. Amino acid sequence: CASTVSGTGGRETQYF.

V and J are TRBV2 and TRBJ2-2, with a tentative D call TRBD1 (7 bases). The V gene lost 6 bases and the J gene lost 5 bases, with 16 bases spanning the gap. Germline CDR1 SNHLY, CDR2 FYNNEI. CDR3 size: 15 residues. CDR3 sequence reads: CASRAQGGGTGELFF. The CDR3 DNA follows: TGTGCCAGCAGGGCCCAGGGGGGTGGGACCGGGGAGCTGTTTTTT.

V gene TRBV3-1 (or the pseudogene TRBV3-2) combines with J gene TRBJ1-5; weak D call: TRBD1 (5 bases). The CDR3 is 15 amino acids. V lost 0 bases to trimming and J lost 4 bases, with 10 bases between them. The germline CDR1 and CDR2 sequences are LGHDT and YNNKEL (reference sequence). The chain's CDR3 is CASSQDRAGNQPQHF. CDR3 nucleotide sequence: TGTGCCAGCAGCCAAGACAGGGCAGGGAATCAGCCCCAGCATTTT.

This clone has at least ten counts. J is TRBJ1-5 and V is TRBV11-3; possible D gene TRBD1, 5 bases. The length of the CDR3 is 18 residues. V gave up 10 bases and J gave up 1 base, with 26 bases separating them. Germline-derived CDR1 and CDR2 are SGHNT and YENEEA. The CDR3 coding sequence is TGTGCCACTCAAGATAGGGGACTCCAACAAAGAAGCAATCAGCCCCAGCATTTT. Amino acid sequence: CATQDRGLQQRSNQPQHF.

The rearrangement links TRBV28 to TRBJ2-1; TRBD2 matches 12 bases. Trimming took 6 bases from V and 5 from J; bases not matched to a gene: 5. The germline V gene has CDR1 MDHEN and CDR2 SYDVKM. The CDR3 length is 15 residues. CDR3 in DNA: TGTGCCAGCAGATCGACTAGCGGGGGTAACAATGAGCAGTTCTTC. This codes for CASRSTSGGNNEQFF. The full variable domain, in which reference TRBV28 and TRBJ2-1 provide the parts outside the CDR3, is DVKVTQSSRYLVKRTGEKVFLECVQDMDHENMFWYRQDPGLGLRLIYFSYDVKMKEKGDIPEGYSVSREKKERFSLILESASTNQTSMYLCASRSTSGGNNEQFFGPGTRLTVL.

V and J are TRBV5-1 and TRBJ2-5; 7 positions match TRBD1. Germline loops: CDR1 SGHRS, CDR2 YFSETQ. V gave up 2 bases and J gave up 1 base; unmatched junction bases: 5. The CDR3 contains 15 residues. CDR3 protein: CASSLQGQFQETQYF. The CDR3 DNA sequence: TGCGCCAGCAGCTTACAGGGACAGTTCCAAGAGACCCAGTACTTC.

This chain joins TRBV11-2 and TRBJ2-2; maybe TRBD1 (5 bases). V was clipped by 2 bases and J by 8 bases, with 15 bases between them. Germline assignment: CDR1 SGHAT and CDR2 FQNNGV. The CDR3 loop spans 15 amino acids. DNA of the CDR3: TGTGCCAGCAGCTTAAGGGGTATTCAGTGGGGGGAGCTGTTTTTT. This translates into CASSLRGIQWGELFF.

The chain is built from TRBV5-1 and TRBJ1-4; 9 positions match TRBD1. The CDR3 contains 16 residues. Germline assignment: CDR1 SGHRS and CDR2 YFSETQ. With V trimmed by 4 bases and J by 4 bases, 8 bases remained unmatched. The CDR3 region has the DNA TGCGCCAGCAGCGAACAGGGGGCAGGACTTAATGAAAAACTGTTTTTT. Translated, it gives CASSEQGAGLNEKLFF. The complete variable domain, with remaining parts taken from reference TRBV5-1 and TRBJ1-4, reads KAGVTQTPRYLIKTRGQQVTLSCSPISGHRSVSWYQQTPGQGLQFLFEYFSETQRNKGNFPGRFSGRQFSNSRSEMNVSTLELGDSALYLCASSEQGAGLNEKLFFGSGTQLSVL.

The CDR3 sequence: CASSLGQSSYGYTF. The DNA for the CDR3 is TGCGCCAGCAGCTTGGGACAGTCATCCTATGGCTACACCTTC. The rearrangement uses TRBV5-1 and TRBJ1-2, with D possibly being TRBD1 (5 bases). Germline V gene data show CDR1 as SGHRS and CDR2 as YFSETQ. V gave up 0 bases and J gave up 4 bases, with 10 bases separating them. This CDR3 has 14 amino acids.

This chain joins TRBV7-9 and TRBJ1-1; possibly TRBD1 for D (5 bases). The ends were cut back, 5 bases at V and 0 bases at J, with 10 bases in the middle. Germline V gene sequence: CDR1 SEHNR, CDR2 FQNEAQ (reference sequence). The CDR3 contains 14 residues. The CDR3 DNA sequence: TGTGCCAGCAGCGCGGGACTCCTGAACACTGAAGCTTTCTTT. It codes for CASSAGLLNTEAFF.

This chain links TRBV27 with TRBJ1-5; TRBD1 agrees at 7 bases. The CDR3 sequence is 17 residues long. V lost 6 bases and J lost 0; bases outside the gene matches: 11. CDR1 MNHEY and CDR2 SMNVEV come from the germline V gene (reference sequence). The CDR3 loop reads CASREGQSFYSNQPQHF. CDR3 coding DNA: TGTGCCAGCAGGGAGGGACAGAGTTTTTATAGCAATCAGCCCCAGCATTTT.

The chain combines TRBV11-3 with TRBJ2-2; D unresolved. Trimming shortened V by 7 bases and J by 8 bases, and 8 bases separated the two germline ends. CDR3 size: 11 residues. CDR1 SGHNT and CDR2 YENEEA come from the germline V gene. The DNA of the CDR3 is TGTGCCAGCAAGATGGCAGGGGAGCTGTTTTTT. It is translated as CASKMAGELFF.

The chain combines TRBV18 with TRBJ1-2; 9 nucleotides agree with TRBD1. Trimming cost V 2 bases and J 7 bases; bases outside gene matches: 5. Germline-derived CDR1 and CDR2 are KGHSH and LQKENI. The CDR3 is 14 residues long. Written as DNA, the CDR3 is TGTGCCAGCTCACCAAGGACAGGGGAGGGTGGCTACACCTTC. This translates into CASSPRTGEGGYTF.

V gene TRBV11-2 combines with J gene TRBJ2-6; tentative D call: TRBD1 (6 bases). Germline V gene data show CDR1 as SGHAT and CDR2 as FQNNGV. This CDR3 contains 18 residues. The V gene lost 1 base and the J gene lost 0 bases, with 13 bases spanning the gap. The CDR3 DNA reads TGTGCCAGCAGCTTAGGAGGGGGACATTACTCTGGGGCCAACGTCCTGACTTTC. Translated: CASSLGGGHYSGANVLTF.

This chain uses TRBV19 with TRBJ2-1, with D maybe TRBD1 (5 bases). Trimming pared 4 bases from V and 7 bases from J, leaving 8 bases between. Looked up from germline, CDR1 is LNHDA and CDR2 is SQIVND (reference sequence). The CDR3 totals 12 residues. The CDR3 DNA is TGTGCCAGTAGTAAGGGGCAGAATGAGCAGTTCTTC. It encodes CASSKGQNEQFF.

This chain connects TRBV24-1 to TRBJ2-3, with 13 bases aligning to TRBD2. J lost 5 bases, V lost 3 bases, and 4 bases had no gene match. Per the germline V gene, CDR1 is KGHDR and CDR2 is SFDVKD. This CDR3 is built from 16 residues. The CDR3 coding sequence is TGTGCCACCAGTGATACAAGACTAGCGGGAGGAGATACGCAGTATTTT. This gives the protein CATSDTRLAGGDTQYF.

The rearrangement links TRBV6-1 to TRBJ1-3, with 7 bases aligning to TRBD1. Losses at the gene ends were 3 bases for V and 6 bases for J; bases not matched to a gene: 2. Germline CDR1 and CDR2: MNHNS and SASEGT. CDR3 size: 13 residues. CDR3: CASSDDRANTIYF. In nucleotides, the CDR3 is TGTGCCAGCAGTGATGACAGGGCAAACACCATATATTTT.

The chain combines TRBV11-2 with TRBJ1-5; D may be TRBD1 (6 bases). Germline CDR1 reads SGHAT; CDR2 reads FQNNGV. This CDR3 is built from 15 residues. Trimming shortened V by 3 bases and J by 8 bases, and 17 bases separated the two germline ends. CDR3 coding DNA: TGTGCCAGCAGCTTGGGGGCAGGCAGGACGGAGCCCCAGCATTTT. Translating gives CASSLGAGRTEPQHF.

CDR3: CASSRGSGPQHF. The CDR3 DNA sequence: TGTGCCAGCAGTCGGGGAAGCGGGCCCCAGCATTTT. This chain connects TRBV7-9 to TRBJ1-5; D is unclear. Germline values: CDR1 SEHNR, CDR2 FQNEAQ (reference sequence). The CDR3 sequence is 12 residues long. Between the trimmed V and J ends, which lost 6 bases and 9 bases, there was a span of 12 bases.

The J gene is TRBJ1-2, the V gene TRBV6-6; 9 nucleotides agree with TRBD1. CDR1 and CDR2 from the germline V gene are MNHNY and SVGAGI (reference sequence). The CDR3 is 14 residues long. Losses at the gene ends were 7 bases for V and 6 bases for J; bases not matched to a gene: 9. CDR3 region: CASNKQGALDGYTF. CDR3 sequence (DNA): TGTGCCAGCAACAAACAGGGGGCATTGGATGGCTACACCTTC.

The chain is built from TRBV10-3 and TRBJ2-7, with D perhaps matching TRBD1 (6 bases). The germline V gene encodes CDR1 ENHRY and CDR2 SYGVKD. The V gene lost 2 bases and the J gene lost 7 bases, with 21 bases spanning the gap. CDR3 size: 16 residues. The CDR3 sequence is CAISETTGTPSREQYF. The CDR3 DNA reads TGTGCCATCAGTGAGACTACTGGGACACCCTCGCGGGAGCAGTACTTC.

The CDR3 region has the DNA TGTGCCAGCAGCCCCGGCGGGGGGACGAGCTCTGGAAACACCATATATTTT. Translating gives CASSPGGGTSSGNTIYF. The chain employs TRBV7-9 and TRBJ1-3; a weak D match, TRBD1 (5 bases). V lost 5 bases and J 0 bases, leaving 17 bases between the germline ends. The CDR3 covers 17 residues. CDR1 and CDR2 (germline): SEHNR, FQNEAQ (reference sequence).

The chain links TRBV19 to TRBJ1-4; D ambiguous. The germline V gene encodes CDR1 LNHDA and CDR2 SQIVND (reference sequence). With 5 bases removed from V and 7 bases from J, the gap between germline ends came to 11 bases. The CDR3 is made up of 13 amino acids. The CDR3: CASSARQAEKLFF. CDR3 sequence (DNA): TGTGCCAGTAGTGCCCGACAAGCTGAAAAACTGTTTTTT.